Listed here are 24 T cell receptor beta chains from one sample, sequenced in a study of T cells in Graves' hyperthyroidism and ophthalmopathy. Researchers took RNA transcripts and amplified the TCR beta CDR3 regions from them. Initially, a first-round RT-PCR of the TCR CDR3 employed the HTBI primer set. A single record per CDR3 protein comes from TCRdb applying MiXCR to the multiplex PCR reads. Found here are 500,000 or so distinct CDR3 sequences, around 16% of them singletons; the top ten hold around 32%. Specimen: blood. These receptors came from a woman in her thirties with Graves' ophthalmopathy.

The rearrangement links TRBV4-3 to TRBJ2-7; no clear D gene. Germline V CDR1 and CDR2: LGHNA, YSLEER. This CDR3 is 16 amino acids long. Deletions cut 0 bases from V and 3 bases from J, with 15 bases between. DNA for the CDR3: TGCGCCAGCAGCCAAGATGCCCGTAGTACATTCTACGAGCAGTACTTC. Its translation: CASSQDARSTFYEQYF.

This clonotype was seen ten or more times. The rearrangement uses TRBV4-1 and TRBJ1-4; no clear D gene. Germline V gene data show CDR1 as MGHRA and CDR2 as YSYEKL. V lost 4 bases to trimming and J lost 3 bases, with 15 bases between them. The CDR3 consists of 16 residues. This CDR3 reads CASSPIRGRANEKLFF. In DNA form, the CDR3 reads TGCGCCAGCAGCCCCATAAGAGGGAGGGCTAATGAAAAACTGTTTTTT.

This clonotype was seen repeatedly, ten times or more. The chain couples TRBV12-3 or TRBV12-4 to TRBJ1-2, with D possibly matching TRBD1 (6 bases). The CDR3 is 14 amino acids. Trimming removed 6 bases at V and 2 bases at J, with 13 bases between. The CDR3 sequence is CASSKGGLNYGYTF. The CDR3 coding sequence is TGTGCCAGCAGCAAGGGGGGACTCAACTATGGCTACACCTTC.

This clonotype has at least ten counts. This chain links TRBV30 with TRBJ1-5, with D tentatively TRBD1 (5 bases). This CDR3 has 13 residues. The germline V gene has CDR1 GTSNPN and CDR2 SVGIG (reference sequence). With 5 bases removed from V and 4 bases from J, the gap between germline ends came to 12 bases. Here the CDR3 DNA reads TGTGCCTGGGACGCCAGGGCGAATCAGCCCCAGCATTTT. Its translation is CAWDARANQPQHF.

The V and J genes are TRBV14 and TRBJ1-2; D is undetermined. Germline values: CDR1 SGHDN, CDR2 FVKESK. V was pared by 4 bases and J by 8 bases, with 20 bases between. The CDR3 loop spans 15 amino acids. The CDR3 DNA sequence: TGTGCCAGCAGCCCCTGGACGGCTTTCAACAGCGGCTACACCTTC. As protein: CASSPWTAFNSGYTF.

This chain uses TRBV14 with TRBJ2-2; possibly TRBD2 for D (5 bases). The V and J ends lost 1 base and 6 bases respectively, with 9 bases between them. The germline V gene has CDR1 SGHDN and CDR2 FVKESK. This CDR3 comprises 14 residues. CDR3: CASSQVGGSGELFF. CDR3 DNA: TGTGCCAGCAGCCAAGTTGGCGGGTCCGGGGAGCTGTTTTTT.

This clonotype was recorded at least ten times. The chain joins TRBV20-1 to TRBJ2-1; perhaps TRBD1 as D (5 bases). Per germline, CDR1 DFQATT and CDR2 SNEGSKA (reference sequence). CDR3 length equals 13 residues. V lost 7 bases, J lost 0 bases, and 10 bases lay in between. CDR3 DNA: TGCAGTGGGACAACAAGCTCCTACAATGAGCAGTTCTTC. This encodes CSGTTSSYNEQFF.

This sequence joins TRBV7-3 and TRBJ2-5, with D maybe TRBD1 (5 bases). Trimming pared 3 bases from V and 5 bases from J, leaving 10 bases between. The CDR3 sequence is 13 residues long. Germline V gives CDR1 SGHTA, CDR2 FQGTGA. CDR3 in amino acids: CASSFSQGETQYF. The CDR3 nucleotides read TGTGCCAGCAGCTTTTCTCAGGGTGAGACCCAGTACTTC. The whole variable domain, remainder taken from reference TRBV7-3 and TRBJ2-5, is GAGVSQTPSNKVTEKGKYVELRCDPISGHTALYWYRQSLGQGPEFLIYFQGTGAADDSGLPNDRFFAVRPEGSVSTLKIQRTERGDSAVYLCASSFSQGETQYFGPGTRLLVL.

The table lists this clonotype with a count of one. This may arise from a read error, as a much more abundant clone is one base away. V is TRBV11-2 and J is TRBJ2-7, with 8 bases aligning to TRBD1. The CDR3 extends over 15 amino acids. Germline V gene sequence: CDR1 SGHAT, CDR2 FQNNGV. The CDR3 region has the DNA TGTGCCAGCAGCCAGGACAGGGTAATGTTGTACGATCAGTACTTC. Translating gives CASSQDRVMLYDQYF.

Only a few counts were recorded for this clonotype. The chain uses TRBV28 and TRBJ2-6; D is perhaps TRBD2 (5 bases). The CDR3 contains 17 residues. Trimming took 2 bases from V and 0 from J, leaving 11 bases between them. The germline V gene encodes CDR1 MDHEN and CDR2 SYDVKM. CDR3 loop: CASSLPEGDSGANVLTF. CDR3 nucleotide sequence: TGTGCCAGCAGTTTACCCGAGGGTGACTCTGGGGCCAACGTCCTGACTTTC.

The chain has TRBV20-1 and TRBJ1-5; D gene unclear. The V gene's germline CDR1 is DFQATT and CDR2 SNEGSKA (reference sequence). Trimming left V 0 bases short and J 7 bases short, with 7 bases between. The CDR3 covers 12 residues. The CDR3 protein is CSARDHGQPQHF. As DNA, the CDR3 is TGCAGTGCTAGAGATCACGGGCAGCCCCAGCATTTT.

This clonotype was counted between two and nine times. The chain is built from TRBV27 and TRBJ2-2, with 9 bases lining up with TRBD2. V shed 4 bases and J 4 bases; nucleotides not matched to a gene: 4. From germline, CDR1 is MNHEY and CDR2 SMNVEV (reference sequence). The CDR3 runs 15 residues. The CDR3 coding sequence is TGTGCCAGCAGTTGGTTAGCGGGAGCCACCGGGGAGCTGTTTTTT. Translation: CASSWLAGATGELFF.

CDR3 protein: CASSVTSGSNEQYF. CDR3 coding DNA: TGTGCCAGTAGTGTGACTAGCGGGAGTAACGAGCAGTACTTC. The rearrangement uses TRBV19 and TRBJ2-7; 12 nucleotides agree with TRBD2. The junction had 4 bases not matched to a gene; V was cut back by 5 bases and J by 5 bases. CDR1 and CDR2 (germline): LNHDA, SQIVND (reference sequence). This CDR3 has 14 amino acids.

The chain uses TRBV7-2 and TRBJ2-7, with 9 bases lining up with TRBD2. V lost 7 bases to trimming and J lost 4 bases; unmatched junction nucleotides: 14. Per the germline V gene, CDR1 is SGHTA and CDR2 is FQGNSA. The CDR3 totals 16 residues. The CDR3: CASMSLRGAGGYEQYF. The CDR3 nucleotides read TGTGCCAGCATGAGTCTCCGGGGGGCGGGGGGGTACGAGCAGTACTTC.

This clonotype was counted many times. V usage is TRBV28 and J usage is TRBJ1-5, with TRBD1 matching over 9 bases. The germline CDR1 and CDR2 sequences are MDHEN and SYDVKM. With 5 bases clipped from V and 7 bases from J, the junction kept 9 bases outside the gene matches. This CDR3 is built from 15 residues. CDR3 nucleotides: TGTGCCAGCAGTACCCCTAGGACAGGGGACCAGCCCCAGCATTTT. Translated: CASSTPRTGDQPQHF.

This rearrangement joins TRBV28 to TRBJ2-3; D call uncertain. The germline CDR1 and CDR2 sequences are MDHEN and SYDVKM. The V end was cut by 8 bases, the J end by 2 bases, with 11 bases between. The CDR3 covers 13 residues. The CDR3 loop reads CASLGLATDTQYF. CDR3 in DNA: TGTGCCAGCTTGGGTTTGGCCACAGATACGCAGTATTTT.

This clonotype was found many times. The V and J genes are TRBV7-2 and TRBJ2-5; no clear D. This CDR3 contains 11 residues. V dropped 6 bases and J dropped 5 bases, with 7 bases sitting between them. CDR1 and CDR2 (germline): SGHTA, FQGNSA. This chain's CDR3 is CASRLLETQYF. In DNA, the CDR3 is TGTGCCAGCAGGCTCTTGGAGACCCAGTACTTC.

This clonotype was detected many times. V gene TRBV6-2 or TRBV6-3 combines with J gene TRBJ1-5, with D perhaps matching TRBD1 (5 bases). There are 16 residues in the CDR3. CDR1 and CDR2 (germline): MNHEY, SVGEGT. Trimming took off 2 bases at V and 7 bases at J, with 18 bases between the two ends. CDR3 region: CASSYEGLTVGQPQHF. The CDR3 DNA reads TGTGCCAGCAGTTACGAGGGACTTACTGTGGGACAGCCCCAGCATTTT.

This clonotype was seen repeatedly, ten times or more. The chain has TRBV7-8 and TRBJ2-3; no reliable D call. Germline V lookup: CDR1 SGHVS, CDR2 FQNEAQ. Trimming took off 5 bases at V and 6 bases at J, with 9 bases between the two ends. CDR3 size: 12 residues. The CDR3 loop reads CASSTIGDTQYF. The CDR3 nucleotides read TGTGCCAGCAGCACGATCGGGGATACGCAGTATTTT.

This clonotype came up a few times. V and J are TRBV6-4 and TRBJ2-5, with D possibly TRBD2 on 5 matching bases. This CDR3 is built from 14 residues. Germline assignment: CDR1 MRHNA and CDR2 SNTAGT. The ends were cut back, 4 bases at V and 0 bases at J, with 9 bases in the middle. The DNA of the CDR3 is TGTGCCAGCAGTGTCACAGCGGACCAAGAGACCCAGTACTTC. Its protein is CASSVTADQETQYF.

Many counts were recorded for this clonotype. This sequence joins TRBV12-3 or TRBV12-4 and TRBJ2-3, with TRBD2 matching 11 bases. Trimming cost V 6 bases and J 8 bases; bases outside gene matches: 25. The CDR3 totals 20 residues. Here the CDR3 reads CASRRGRQGLELAGAPTQYF. The CDR3 DNA sequence: TGTGCCAGCAGGAGGGGACGACAGGGGTTGGAACTAGCGGGAGCCCCTACGCAGTATTTT.

This clonotype turned up a few times. This sequence joins TRBV11-2 and TRBJ1-6; D is possibly TRBD1 (5 bases). Germline CDR1 and CDR2: SGHAT and FQNNGV. The CDR3 runs 16 residues. V shed 5 bases and J shed 9 bases, with 20 bases lying between them. The CDR3 DNA is TGTGCCAGCAGCACGTACCCGACAGAGGCGGCTTCACCCCTCCACTTT. It translates to CASSTYPTEAASPLHF.

V is TRBV10-3 and J is TRBJ1-5, with 8 bases that match TRBD1. Losses at the gene ends were 10 bases for V and 11 bases for J; bases not matched to a gene: 10. Per germline, CDR1 ENHRY and CDR2 SYGVKD. The CDR3 totals 12 residues. CDR3 amino acids: CATGGQVRAQHF. In DNA, the CDR3 is TGTGCCACCGGGGGACAGGTCAGGGCCCAGCATTTT.

This clonotype was observed a few times. The genes are TRBV6-2 or TRBV6-3 and TRBJ2-3, with 10 bases identical to TRBD1. The CDR3 consists of 16 residues. Germline assignment: CDR1 MNHEY and CDR2 SVGEGT. V lost 2 bases to trimming and J lost 4 bases; unmatched junction nucleotides: 6. The DNA for the CDR3 is TGTGCCAGCAGTTACGCAGACAGGGGGCTGTCAGATACGCAGTATTTT. Encoded protein: CASSYADRGLSDTQYF.